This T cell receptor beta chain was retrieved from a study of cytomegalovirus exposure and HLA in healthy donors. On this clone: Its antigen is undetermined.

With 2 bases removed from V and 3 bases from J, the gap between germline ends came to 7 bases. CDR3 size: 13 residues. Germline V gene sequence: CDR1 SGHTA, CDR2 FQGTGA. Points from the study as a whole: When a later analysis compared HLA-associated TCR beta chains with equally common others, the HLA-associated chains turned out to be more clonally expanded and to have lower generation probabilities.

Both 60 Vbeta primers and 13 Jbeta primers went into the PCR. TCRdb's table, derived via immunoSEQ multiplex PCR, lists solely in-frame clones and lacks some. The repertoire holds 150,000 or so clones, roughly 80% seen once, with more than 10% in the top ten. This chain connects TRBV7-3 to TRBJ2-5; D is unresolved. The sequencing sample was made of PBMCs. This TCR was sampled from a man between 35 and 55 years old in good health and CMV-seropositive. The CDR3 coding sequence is TGTGCCAGCAGCTTAGATCCAGAAGAGACCCAGTACTTC. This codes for CASSLDPEETQYF.